What follows are 24 T cell receptor beta chains derived from one specimen sequenced in a study of T cell responses to AZD1222 COVID-19 vaccine. Measured with immunoSEQ multiplex PCR; TCRdb has only the in-frame clones, and not every one. The table has roughly 35,000 clones, approximately 90% seen once. The sample here was peripheral blood, taken 28 days after the second AZD1222 dose. The source of these receptors is an adult who received the AZD1222 COVID-19 vaccine.

The V and J genes are TRBV6-5 and TRBJ1-2; D possibly corresponds to TRBD1 (6 bases). Germline V lookup: CDR1 MNHEY, CDR2 SVGAGI. Trimming took 6 bases from V and 4 from J, leaving 9 bases between them. This CDR3 is 12 amino acids long. The CDR3 reads CASSGQSYGYTF. CDR3 nucleotide sequence: TGTGCCAGCAGCGGACAGTCCTATGGCTACACCTTC.

This clone has just a few counts. The chain recombines TRBV7-2 with TRBJ1-1; D unresolved. CDR3 length equals 14 residues. Germline CDR1 and CDR2: SGHTA and FQGNSA. Trimming stripped 0 bases from V and 6 bases from J, with 11 bases between. The CDR3 nucleotides read TGTGCCAGCAGCTTAGCGCAAAGCCTGTCTGAAGCTTTCTTT. This gives the protein CASSLAQSLSEAFF. The full variable domain, rest sourced from reference TRBV7-2 and TRBJ1-1, is GAGVSQSPSNKVTEKGKDVELRCDPISGHTALYWYRQSLGQGLEFLIYFQGNSAPDKSGLPSDRFSAERTGGSVSTLTIQRTQQEDSAVYLCASSLAQSLSEAFFGQGTRLTVV.

This chain uses TRBV27 with TRBJ1-5; no clear D gene. The germline V and J ends were trimmed by 6 bases and 4 bases, with 16 bases remaining between them. CDR1 is MNHEY and CDR2 is SMNVEV in the germline V gene (reference sequence). This CDR3 is 15 amino acids long. CDR3 nucleotides: TGTGCCAGCAGCCCCTCGCGGGGAATGAATCAGCCCCAGCATTTT. It encodes CASSPSRGMNQPQHF.

This chain joins TRBV7-8 and TRBJ1-1; the D is unclear. Germline V lookup: CDR1 SGHVS, CDR2 FQNEAQ. This CDR3 is 13 amino acids long. Deletions cut 3 bases from V and 3 bases from J, with 8 bases between. CDR3 DNA sequence: TGTGCCAGCAGCTTGATCGAGGACACTGAAGCTTTCTTT. It specifies CASSLIEDTEAFF. Using reference TRBV7-8 and TRBJ1-1 for the parts outside the CDR3, the full variable domain is GAGVSQSPRYKVAKRGQDVALRCDPISGHVSLFWYQQALGQGPEFLTYFQNEAQLDKSGLPSDRFFAERPEGSVSTLKIQRTQQEDSAVYLCASSLIEDTEAFFGQGTRLTVV.

J is TRBJ1-6 and V is TRBV5-4, with TRBD1 matching 7 bases. This CDR3 comprises 14 residues. Germline CDR1 is SGHNT and CDR2 is YYREEE (reference sequence). Trimming at V came to 4 bases and at J to 8 bases, leaving 6 bases not matched to a gene. The CDR3 loop reads CASSLGQNYSPLHF. The CDR3 nucleotides read TGTGCCAGCAGCCTGGGACAGAATTATTCACCCCTCCACTTT.

The chain employs TRBV5-6 and TRBJ1-6; D is undetermined. V was trimmed by 3 bases and J by 6 bases, leaving 13 bases between them. CDR3 size: 15 residues. Germline CDR1 reads SGHDT; CDR2 reads YYEEEE. The CDR3 region is CASSWNRALNSPLHF. CDR3 coding DNA: TGTGCCAGCAGCTGGAATAGGGCTCTTAATTCACCCCTCCACTTT.

The chain uses TRBV19 and TRBJ1-5; D is unresolved. V lost 5 bases, J lost 6 bases, and 8 bases lay in between. CDR3 size: 12 residues. The germline V gene has CDR1 LNHDA and CDR2 SQIVND (reference sequence). The chain's CDR3 is CASSPPTQPQHF. As DNA, the CDR3 is TGTGCCAGTAGTCCGCCGACTCAGCCCCAGCATTTT.

The chain combines TRBV5-1 with TRBJ2-3; 7 nucleotides line up with TRBD2. The CDR3 spans 13 residues. With V trimmed by 3 bases and J by 6 bases, 4 bases remained unmatched. The V gene's germline CDR1 is SGHRS and CDR2 YFSETQ. CDR3 in DNA: TGCGCCAGCAGCTCTAAGCGGGGTGATACGCAGTATTTT. Its protein is CASSSKRGDTQYF.

This clone has just a few counts. The rearrangement joins TRBV3-1 (or the pseudogene TRBV3-2) to TRBJ2-7; a possible D gene is TRBD2 (6 bases). The germline CDR1 and CDR2 sequences are LGHDT and YNNKEL (reference sequence). The V and J ends lost 1 base and 0 bases respectively, with 19 bases between them. CDR3 length equals 18 residues. CDR3: CASSQGRGRTKSSYEQYF. The CDR3 coding sequence is TGTGCCAGCAGCCAAGGGAGAGGGAGGACGAAGAGCTCCTACGAGCAGTACTTC.

This clone was recorded once. The rearrangement uses TRBV5-5 and TRBJ1-1; no definite D call. V dropped 1 base and J dropped 0 bases, with 4 bases sitting between them. Per germline, CDR1 SGHKS and CDR2 YYEKEE (reference sequence). The CDR3 is 13 amino acids. CDR3 nucleotides: TGTGCCAGCAGCTTGACGGTGAACACTGAAGCTTTCTTT. Translated, it gives CASSLTVNTEAFF.

The rearrangement links TRBV27 to TRBJ1-6; D gene uncertain. The V gene lost 6 bases and the J gene lost 13 bases, with 28 bases spanning the gap. This CDR3 is built from 17 residues. CDR1 and CDR2 from the germline V gene are MNHEY and SMNVEV (reference sequence). The CDR3 region has the DNA TGTGCCAGCAGACCAGCCCCTTCGTGGGAAGTTTTAACTCCCCTCCACTTT. This codes for CASRPAPSWEVLTPLHF.

This chain connects TRBV10-2 to TRBJ2-3; 7 bases are a match to TRBD2. The CDR3 is 14 amino acids. The J segment lost 6 bases and the V segment lost 7 bases, leaving 10 bases of the junction unmatched. Per the germline V gene, CDR1 is WSHSY and CDR2 is SAAADI. The DNA for the CDR3 is TGCGCCAGCAAGGGAGGGTACGGGAGGGATACGCAGTATTTT. This codes for CASKGGYGRDTQYF.

The chain employs TRBV9 and TRBJ2-3; no clear D. Germline values: CDR1 SGDLS, CDR2 YYNGEE. Trimming removed 0 bases at V and 4 bases at J, with 12 bases between. The CDR3 sequence is 15 residues long. CDR3 amino acids: CASSVAPIGADTQYF. Here the CDR3 DNA reads TGTGCCAGCAGCGTAGCCCCGATTGGTGCAGATACGCAGTATTTT.

This clone was seen once. J is TRBJ1-4 and V is TRBV19; a weak D match, TRBD1 (5 bases). Trimming took off 5 bases at V and 8 bases at J, with 15 bases between the two ends. Germline CDR1 LNHDA, CDR2 SQIVND (reference sequence). The CDR3 has 14 amino acids. CDR3 DNA: TGTGCCAGTAGTCAAGGCCGGGGACGGGAAAAACTGTTTTTT. Amino acid sequence: CASSQGRGREKLFF. The whole variable domain, filled in from reference TRBV19 and TRBJ1-4, reads DGGITQSPKYLFRKEGQNVTLSCEQNLNHDAMYWYRQDPGQGLRLIYYSQIVNDFQKGDIAEGYSVSREKKESFPLTVTSAQKNPTAFYLCASSQGRGREKLFFGSGTQLSVL.

This sequence joins TRBV30 and TRBJ1-5; 8 bases are a match to TRBD1. CDR1 GTSNPN and CDR2 SVGIG come from the germline V gene (reference sequence). The CDR3 has 14 residues. J lost 6 bases, V lost 2 bases, and 6 bases had no gene match. CDR3 in amino acids: CAWSPDRGGQPQHF. The CDR3 coding sequence is TGTGCCTGGAGTCCCGACAGGGGTGGTCAGCCCCAGCATTTT.

The V gene is TRBV5-1, the J gene TRBJ2-3, with D hard to call. This CDR3 contains 14 residues. The V gene lost 1 base and the J gene lost 5 bases, with 11 bases spanning the gap. Per the germline V gene, CDR1 is SGHRS and CDR2 is YFSETQ. CDR3 DNA sequence: TGCGCCAGCAGCTTGCTAGGGTCTGAAGATACGCAGTATTTT. It yields the protein CASSLLGSEDTQYF.

V and J are TRBV2 and TRBJ1-6; D uncertain. This CDR3 region has 14 residues. The V and J ends lost 6 bases and 7 bases respectively, with 13 bases between them. Germline CDR1 reads SNHLY; CDR2 reads FYNNEI. Here the CDR3 DNA reads TGTGCCAGCAGGTTGGACGTGGGGAATTCACCCCTCCACTTT. Its protein product is CASRLDVGNSPLHF.

The J gene is TRBJ1-2, the V gene TRBV20-1; TRBD1 might be the D (6 bases). Germline V gives CDR1 DFQATT, CDR2 SNEGSKA (reference sequence). V was pared by 3 bases and J by 6 bases, with 17 bases between. The CDR3 is 14 residues long. In DNA form, the CDR3 reads TGCAGTGCTAGTCCAACCCAGGGGCGGGATGGCTACACCTTC. This gives the protein CSASPTQGRDGYTF.

The gene calls are TRBV5-1 and TRBJ2-3, with unresolved D. Deletions cut 0 bases from V and 5 bases from J, with 1 base between. CDR1 is SGHRS, CDR2 YFSETQ, per germline. The CDR3 extends over 11 amino acids. The CDR3 sequence: CASSLGDTQYF. For the CDR3, the DNA is TGCGCCAGCAGCTTGGGAGATACGCAGTATTTT.

The chain uses TRBV28 and TRBJ2-1; TRBD2 matches 14 bases. The length of the CDR3 is 13 residues. V lost 5 bases to trimming and J lost 14 bases; unmatched junction nucleotides: 5. Germline CDR1 MDHEN, CDR2 SYDVKM. In nucleotides, the CDR3 is TGTGCCAGCAGTGGGGGACTAGCGGGAGTTAAGTTCTTC. Its translation: CASSGGLAGVKFF. The full variable domain, rest sourced from reference TRBV28 and TRBJ2-1, is DVKVTQSSRYLVKRTGEKVFLECVQDMDHENMFWYRQDPGLGLRLIYFSYDVKMKEKGDIPEGYSVSREKKERFSLILESASTNQTSMYLCASSGGLAGVKFFGPGTRLTVL.

This clone appeared once. The chain links TRBV28 to TRBJ1-6, with D possibly TRBD1 on 5 matching bases. The length of the CDR3 is 14 residues. V was shortened by 10 bases and J by 10 bases, with 20 bases between the two germline ends. Looked up from germline, CDR1 is MDHEN and CDR2 is SYDVKM. The CDR3 is CATSRGTFPSPLHF. The CDR3 DNA reads as TGTGCCACTAGTCGGGGGACGTTCCCCTCACCCCTCCACTTT.

V and J are TRBV5-6 and TRBJ1-2; maybe TRBD1 (6 bases). Germline V gives CDR1 SGHDT, CDR2 YYEEEE. The CDR3 loop spans 16 amino acids. The germline V and J ends were trimmed by 7 bases and 4 bases, with 23 bases remaining between them. CDR3 sequence reads: CASHSMGAVPIYGYTF. In DNA form, the CDR3 reads TGTGCCAGCCACTCGATGGGGGCAGTTCCGATCTATGGCTACACCTTC.

The rearrangement links TRBV6-4 to TRBJ1-6, with 8 bases fitting TRBD1. Germline values: CDR1 MRHNA, CDR2 SNTAGT. J gave up 9 bases and V 5 bases, and 6 bases lay outside the gene matches. The CDR3 contains 14 residues. The CDR3 nucleotides are TGTGCCAGCAGTCAACAGGGGGAAGGTTCACCCCTCCACTTT. Translated, it gives CASSQQGEGSPLHF.

This clone was picked up a small number of times. The J gene is TRBJ1-5, the V gene TRBV27, with TRBD1 matching over 11 bases. This CDR3 comprises 15 residues. V trimming: 5 bases; J trimming: 2 bases; junction bases outside the gene matches: 2. Per germline, CDR1 MNHEY and CDR2 SMNVEV (reference sequence). The CDR3 is CASSRDRGGNQPQHF. As DNA, the CDR3 is TGTGCCAGCAGTCGGGACAGGGGGGGCAATCAGCCCCAGCATTTT.